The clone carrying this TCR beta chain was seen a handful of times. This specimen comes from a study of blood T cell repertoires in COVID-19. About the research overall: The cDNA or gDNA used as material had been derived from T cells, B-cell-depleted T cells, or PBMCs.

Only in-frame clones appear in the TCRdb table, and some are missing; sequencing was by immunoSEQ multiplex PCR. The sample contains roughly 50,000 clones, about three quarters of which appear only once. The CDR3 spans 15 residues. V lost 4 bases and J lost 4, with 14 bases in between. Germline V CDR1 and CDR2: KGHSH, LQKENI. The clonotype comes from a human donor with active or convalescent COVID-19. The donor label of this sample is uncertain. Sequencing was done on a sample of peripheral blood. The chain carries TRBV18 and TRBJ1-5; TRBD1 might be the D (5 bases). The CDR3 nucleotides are TGTGCCAGCTCACGGGACGGAGGGTTAAATCAGCCCCAGCATTTT. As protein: CASSRDGGLNQPQHF.